The 15 T cell receptor beta chains in this list originate from one sample, sequenced in a study of spatial heterogeneity in lung cancer. Study conclusions and caveats: Tracking of tumor mutation counts was seen in expanded intratumoral alpha and beta TCR counts.

The sample's time point: sample taken at primary tumor resection. The antigens of these receptors remain unknown. TCRdb re-called the 5' RACE reads with MiXCR, one entry per CDR3 protein. The sample consists of 18,000 or so distinct CDR3 sequences, approximately 5.6% of them appearing once. The source material was lung tumor tissue, sampled at surgery. These receptors came from a female donor with early-stage non-small cell lung cancer.

This clonotype was observed at least ten times. Since it is a stray read in a library aimed at alpha chains, this beta chain has a size that is not meaningful. This chain links TRBV12-3 or TRBV12-4 with TRBJ2-5, with a possible D match to TRBD1 (5 bases). This CDR3 is built from 14 residues. Trimming left V 3 bases short and J 1 base short, with 9 bases between. CDR3: CASSFTGPQETQYF. CDR3 bases: TGTGCCAGCAGTTTTACAGGACCCCAAGAGACCCAGTACTTC.

This clonotype was seen repeatedly, ten times or more. The size of this beta chain means little, since it is a stray read in a library made for alpha chains. The chain employs TRBV28 and TRBJ1-5, with 7 bases matching TRBD1. CDR3 length: 14 residues. Germline assignment: CDR1 MDHEN and CDR2 SYDVKM. Germline trimming cut 7 bases from V and 9 bases from J; bases unmatched to any gene: 12. The DNA for the CDR3 is TGTGCCAGCACCAAGACAGGGCCCGGACGGCCCCAGCATTTT. Protein: CASTKTGPGRPQHF.

This clonotype appeared many times. Little can be read into the size of this beta chain, an off-target read in a library designed for alpha chains. The chain links TRBV7-3 to TRBJ2-2; TRBD1 agrees at 8 bases. From germline, CDR1 is SGHTA and CDR2 FQGTGA. V lost 5 bases and J lost 1; bases outside the gene matches: 3. The CDR3 runs to 15 residues. The CDR3 protein is CASSRTGLNTGELFF. The CDR3 DNA is TGTGCCAGCAGCCGGACAGGGTTGAACACCGGGGAGCTGTTTTTT.

The sample holds many counts of this clonotype. Because this beta chain is a stray read in a library intended to capture alpha chains, its abundance should not be given much weight. The rearrangement links TRBV29-1 to TRBJ2-2, with 10 bases fitting TRBD2. The CDR3 length is 15 residues. The germline V gene encodes CDR1 SQVTM and CDR2 ANQGSEA. J was trimmed by 6 bases and V by 5 bases; bases with no gene match: 9. CDR3: CSVPSGRGAPGELFF. The CDR3 DNA is TGCAGCGTTCCTAGCGGGAGAGGAGCCCCCGGGGAGCTGTTTTTT.

This clonotype was recorded many times. Within a library made for alpha chains, this beta chain is off target, and its count is uninformative. The chain has TRBV7-2 and TRBJ2-1, with D unresolved. Trimming took 2 bases from V and 5 from J, leaving 10 bases between them. The germline CDR1 and CDR2 sequences are SGHTA and FQGNSA. The CDR3 sequence is 14 residues long. The CDR3 DNA reads TGTGCCAGCAGCTTAATGGCACGAAACAATGAGCAGTTCTTC. Protein sequence: CASSLMARNNEQFF. The variable domain in full, completed from reference TRBV7-2 and TRBJ2-1, reads GAGVSQSPSNKVTEKGKDVELRCDPISGHTALYWYRQSLGQGLEFLIYFQGNSAPDKSGLPSDRFSAERTGGSVSTLTIQRTQQEDSAVYLCASSLMARNNEQFFGPGTRLTVL.

Details on this clonotype: This beta chain slipped into a library made for alpha chains as a stray read, so its size is not meaningful. The rearrangement uses TRBV6-6 and TRBJ2-1; D may be TRBD2 (6 bases). V was cut by 8 bases and J by 4 bases, with 21 bases left in between. The CDR3 totals 16 residues. Germline CDR1 reads MNHNY; CDR2 reads SVGAGI (reference sequence). The CDR3 reads CASFPLRAGSYNEQFF. The CDR3, as DNA: TGTGCCAGCTTTCCCCTTCGCGCGGGATCTTACAATGAGCAGTTCTTC.

This clonotype was counted at least ten times. This beta chain is a stray sequence in a library constructed for alpha chains; its clone size is not meaningful. J is TRBJ2-2 and V is TRBV11-3; 9 bases line up with TRBD2. Germline-derived CDR1 and CDR2 are SGHNT and YENEEA. The length of the CDR3 is 16 residues. Trimming cost V 5 bases and J 7 bases; bases outside gene matches: 11. As DNA, the CDR3 is TGTGCCAGCAGCCCCGGGATAGCGGGAGTTGGCGGGGAGCTGTTTTTT. It codes for CASSPGIAGVGGELFF.

By its share, this clonotype is medium-sized. This beta chain is a stray sequence in a library constructed for alpha chains; its clone size is not meaningful. The chain carries TRBV12-3 or TRBV12-4 and TRBJ1-1; a weak D match, TRBD1 (6 bases). V was pared by 6 bases and J by 5 bases, with 16 bases between. The CDR3 consists of 14 residues. CDR3 amino acids: CASSRGGVRTEAFF. The DNA of the CDR3 is TGTGCCAGCAGCCGAGGGGGTGTACGAACTGAAGCTTTCTTT.

To note about this clonotype: The size of this beta chain means little, since it is a stray read in a library made for alpha chains. This chain joins TRBV10-2 and TRBJ1-6; D not certain. With 0 bases removed from V and 11 bases from J, the gap between germline ends came to 8 bases. The CDR3 contains 13 residues. From germline, CDR1 is WSHSY and CDR2 SAAADI. The CDR3, as DNA: TGCGCCAGCAGTGAGTCGTCCGACCCACCCCTCCACTTT. Translation: CASSESSDPPLHF.

Many counts were recorded for this clonotype. Found in a library prepared for alpha chains, this beta chain is an off-target read, and its abundance has little meaning. The chain couples TRBV15 to TRBJ2-1; D not resolved. The CDR3 is made up of 13 amino acids. Germline CDR1 is LNHNV and CDR2 is YYDKDF (reference sequence). Trimming removed 0 bases at V and 8 bases at J, with 8 bases between. The CDR3 region is CATSRDLGDEQFF. CDR3 DNA: TGTGCCACCAGCAGAGATCTTGGAGATGAGCAGTTCTTC.

This clonotype was seen a handful of times. Because the library targeted alpha chains, this beta chain is an off-target read whose size means little. V is TRBV5-1 and J is TRBJ2-6, with D uncertain. This CDR3 is 14 amino acids long. V was shortened by 1 base and J by 1 base, with 3 bases between the two germline ends. Germline V gene data show CDR1 as SGHRS and CDR2 as YFSETQ. In DNA, the CDR3 is TGCGCCAGCAGCTTGAGGTCTGGGGCCAACGTCCTGACTTTC. It specifies CASSLRSGANVLTF.

This clonotype was seen only a few times. Because this beta chain is a stray read in a library intended to capture alpha chains, its abundance should not be given much weight. This rearrangement joins TRBV6-6 to TRBJ2-4; D perhaps matches TRBD2 (7 bases). Trimming pared 4 bases from V and 0 bases from J, leaving 22 bases between. The CDR3 extends over 19 amino acids. Germline lookup yields CDR1 MNHNY and CDR2 SVGAGI (reference sequence). CDR3 nucleotide sequence: TGTGCCAGCAGTTCGGGGGGCGCGAGAATTCTTGCAGCCAAAAACATTCAGTACTTC. Translated: CASSSGGARILAAKNIQYF.

The sample holds a few counts of this clonotype. This beta chain was picked up by a library intended for alpha chains and is off target, so its count carries little meaning. The chain employs TRBV7-9 and TRBJ2-7; TRBD1 agrees at 8 bases. This CDR3 contains 17 residues. Germline V gene data show CDR1 as SEHNR and CDR2 as FQNEAQ (reference sequence). The junction had 12 bases not matched to a gene; V was cut back by 5 bases and J by 0 bases. This chain's CDR3 is CASSLKMTGADSYEQYF. In nucleotides, the CDR3 is TGTGCCAGCAGCCTCAAAATGACAGGGGCCGACTCCTACGAGCAGTACTTC.

This clonotype is categorized as medium-sized. This beta chain is an off-target read within a library intended for alpha chains, so its frequency means little. The chain has TRBV4-1 and TRBJ2-7; 10 bases are shared with TRBD2. Germline V CDR1 and CDR2: MGHRA, YSYEKL. The junction had 11 bases not matched to a gene; V was cut back by 0 bases and J by 3 bases. The CDR3 is made up of 18 amino acids. For the CDR3, the DNA is TGCGCCAGCAGCCAAGATCCCGGTTTGGGACTAGCGCGCTACGAGCAGTACTTC. Its translation: CASSQDPGLGLARYEQYF.

Relative to its sample, this clonotype is medium-sized. This beta chain is a stray read from a library made for alpha chains; its abundance is not meaningful. The chain carries TRBV20-1 and TRBJ2-1; 7 nucleotides match TRBD2. The germline CDR1 and CDR2 sequences are DFQATT and SNEGSKA (reference sequence). The CDR3 runs 16 residues. The ends lost 3 bases at V and 2 bases at J; junction bases unmatched: 10. The CDR3 DNA follows: TGCAGTGCTAGGAGGGCGGGACTAATAACCTACAATGAGCAGTTCTTC. Protein: CSARRAGLITYNEQFF.